Shown below are 31 T cell receptor beta chains from a single sample sequenced in a study of cytotoxic CD8 clonotypes in ibrutinib-treated CLL. Profiling relied on immunoSEQ multiplex PCR, and the TCRdb table lists in-frame clones only, not all of them. The repertoire holds 150,000 or so clones, with approximately 77% as singletons. Material: PBMCs, obtained after 12 months of ibrutinib treatment. All receptors come from a human donor with chronic lymphocytic leukemia.

The genes are TRBV18 and TRBJ1-1; no reliable D call. Germline-derived CDR1 and CDR2 are KGHSH and LQKENI. Trimming cost V 3 bases and J 1 base, with 9 bases left between them. This CDR3 is 14 amino acids long. The CDR3 region is CASSPGMGNTEAFF. DNA for the CDR3: TGTGCCAGCTCACCGGGGATGGGGAACACTGAAGCTTTCTTT.

A single count supports this clone. In DNA, the CDR3 is TGTGCCAGCAGCTCCGGACTGCGAGGGCAGTTCTTC. Amino acid sequence: CASSSGLRGQFF. The chain recombines TRBV7-3 with TRBJ2-1, with D perhaps matching TRBD2 (5 bases). The CDR3 is 12 amino acids. Germline CDR1 reads SGHTA; CDR2 reads FQGTGA. Trimming left V 4 bases short and J 12 bases short, with 13 bases between.

The chain joins TRBV18 to TRBJ2-7; D possibly corresponds to TRBD1 (5 bases). The V gene lost 3 bases and the J gene lost 7 bases, with 22 bases spanning the gap. The CDR3 covers 16 residues. CDR1 and CDR2 from the germline V gene are KGHSH and LQKENI. This chain's CDR3 is CASSPRTARVDGEQYF. The CDR3 DNA is TGTGCCAGCTCACCGCGTACGGCCAGGGTTGACGGGGAGCAGTACTTC.

The chain employs TRBV5-6 and TRBJ2-2, with 8 bases matching TRBD2. Trimming removed 2 bases from V and 6 bases from J; junction bases left unmatched: 6. This CDR3 comprises 15 residues. Per the germline V gene, CDR1 is SGHDT and CDR2 is YYEEEE. CDR3 nucleotides: TGTGCCAGCAGCTTTTTGACTAGCGAGGCCGGGGAGCTGTTTTTT. This encodes CASSFLTSEAGELFF.

The rearrangement joins TRBV19 to TRBJ1-5, with 7 bases lining up with TRBD1. The CDR3 contains 14 residues. Per the germline V gene, CDR1 is LNHDA and CDR2 is SQIVND (reference sequence). The V gene end was trimmed by 4 bases and the J gene end by 1 base; junction bases not matched to a gene: 1. In DNA form, the CDR3 reads TGTGCCAGTAGTAGGGGACAGAGCAATCAGCCCCAGCATTTT. Protein sequence: CASSRGQSNQPQHF.

This clone was observed a single time. This rearrangement joins TRBV7-8 to TRBJ1-1, with 7 bases identical to TRBD1. This CDR3 contains 15 residues. Looked up from germline, CDR1 is SGHVS and CDR2 is FQNEAQ. With V trimmed by 2 bases and J by 1 base, 4 bases remained unmatched. The CDR3 DNA sequence: TGTGCCAGCAGCTTATTATCAGGGGGGAACACTGAAGCTTTCTTT. Its protein product is CASSLLSGGNTEAFF.

The rearrangement uses TRBV19 and TRBJ1-6; TRBD1 is a possible D gene (6 bases). The V and J ends lost 9 bases and 4 bases respectively, with 13 bases between them. CDR3 size: 14 residues. Germline V gene sequence: CDR1 LNHDA, CDR2 SQIVND (reference sequence). CDR3 sequence reads: CASVETGYNSPLHF. As DNA, the CDR3 is TGTGCCAGCGTCGAGACAGGTTATAATTCACCCCTCCACTTT.

The chain has TRBV19 and TRBJ1-1; tentative D call: TRBD1 (5 bases). The germline V gene has CDR1 LNHDA and CDR2 SQIVND (reference sequence). V was trimmed by 7 bases and J by 0 bases, leaving 12 bases between them. The CDR3 is made up of 14 amino acids. The CDR3 region is CASTGISLNTEAFF. CDR3 sequence (DNA): TGTGCCAGTACAGGGATCTCCTTGAACACTGAAGCTTTCTTT.

The genes are TRBV4-1 and TRBJ1-1; the D gene is possibly TRBD1 (6 bases). Between the trimmed V and J ends, which lost 4 bases and 8 bases, there was a span of 11 bases. The germline CDR1 and CDR2 sequences are MGHRA and YSYEKL. This CDR3 comprises 12 residues. The CDR3 DNA reads as TGCGCCAGCAGCCGTCCTGGGACAGAAGCTTTCTTT. Amino acids: CASSRPGTEAFF.

This rearrangement joins TRBV27 to TRBJ1-2; 10 bases align to TRBD1. The junction had 13 bases not matched to a gene; V was cut back by 3 bases and J by 0 bases. The CDR3 has 19 residues. Per germline, CDR1 MNHEY and CDR2 SMNVEV (reference sequence). CDR3 in DNA: TGTGCCAGCAGTTTTCGGGGGATGACAGGGGGCGTGACTAACTATGGCTACACCTTC. This codes for CASSFRGMTGGVTNYGYTF.

The chain links TRBV27 to TRBJ1-5, with unresolved D. The CDR3 spans 16 residues. V shed 0 bases and J shed 0 bases, with 9 bases lying between them. Looked up from germline, CDR1 is MNHEY and CDR2 is SMNVEV (reference sequence). The DNA for the CDR3 is TGTGCCAGCAGTTTATCGTCCGGATATAGCAATCAGCCCCAGCATTTT. The encoded protein is CASSLSSGYSNQPQHF.

This clone was observed a handful of times. The rearrangement joins TRBV19 to TRBJ2-7; weak D call: TRBD1 (6 bases). V dropped 4 bases and J dropped 4 bases, with 20 bases sitting between them. Germline V gives CDR1 LNHDA, CDR2 SQIVND (reference sequence). The CDR3 is 16 residues long. The CDR3 sequence is CASSKNLGHGEYEQYF. The CDR3 DNA is TGTGCCAGTAGTAAAAACCTGGGACACGGCGAATACGAGCAGTACTTC.

V gene TRBV5-6 combines with J gene TRBJ2-1, with 11 nucleotides matching TRBD1. The germline gives CDR1 SGHDT, CDR2 YYEEEE. This CDR3 spans 14 amino acids. V was pared by 5 bases and J by 7 bases, with 5 bases of the junction left unmatched. CDR3 nucleotides: TGTGCCAGCAGTGGACAGGGGGCATGGAATGAGCAGTTCTTC. Its protein is CASSGQGAWNEQFF.

The rearrangement links TRBV6-5 to TRBJ2-5; 7 bases are shared with TRBD1. Losses at the gene ends were 2 bases for V and 2 bases for J; bases not matched to a gene: 5. Germline assignment: CDR1 MNHEY and CDR2 SVGAGI. The CDR3 runs 15 residues. CDR3 bases: TGTGCCAGCAGTTACACAGGGACAGCACAAGAGACCCAGTACTTC. Residues: CASSYTGTAQETQYF.

In its sample, this clone was seen a few times. V is TRBV5-1 and J is TRBJ1-2; 7 bases match TRBD1. Germline V lookup: CDR1 SGHRS, CDR2 YFSETQ. V shed 4 bases, J shed 2 bases, and the junction held 5 bases outside the gene matches. This CDR3 spans 14 amino acids. The CDR3, as DNA: TGCGCCAGCAGCCGTGGACAGGAGAACTATGGCTACACCTTC. This gives the protein CASSRGQENYGYTF.

This chain joins TRBV30 and TRBJ2-7; TRBD1 agrees at 7 bases. The trim removed 4 bases at V and 2 bases at J, leaving 14 bases unmatched. This CDR3 has 16 residues. Germline V gene lookup returns CDR1 GTSNPN and CDR2 SVGIG (reference sequence). CDR3 region: CAWKGITGTVTYEQYF. The CDR3 DNA reads as TGTGCCTGGAAGGGGATTACCGGGACAGTGACCTACGAGCAGTACTTC.

The rearrangement uses TRBV27 and TRBJ2-7; no clear D. The CDR3 runs 10 residues. V shed 2 bases and J shed 8 bases, with 4 bases lying between them. Germline V gene lookup returns CDR1 MNHEY and CDR2 SMNVEV (reference sequence). The CDR3: CASSLPQQYF. The CDR3 bases are TGTGCCAGCAGTTTACCTCAGCAGTACTTC.

CDR3 sequence: CASSAGQGETQYF. In DNA, the CDR3 is TGCGCCAGCAGCGCGGGACAGGGGGAGACCCAGTACTTC. The genes are TRBV5-1 and TRBJ2-5; 10 nucleotides agree with TRBD1. This CDR3 has 13 residues. Germline values: CDR1 SGHRS, CDR2 YFSETQ. The V segment lost 4 bases and the J segment 5 bases; nucleotides outside the gene matches: 2.

This rearrangement joins TRBV9 to TRBJ2-2, with 10 bases aligning to TRBD2. This CDR3 is 16 amino acids long. The germline CDR1 and CDR2 sequences are SGDLS and YYNGEE. J was trimmed by 4 bases and V by 3 bases; bases with no gene match: 6. CDR3 sequence (DNA): TGTGCCAGCAGCGGTGGGGTAGCGGGGGGCACCGGGGAGCTGTTTTTT. Translating it yields CASSGGVAGGTGELFF.

The table lists this clone with a few counts. The chain carries TRBV30 and TRBJ2-3, with D possibly TRBD2 on 5 matching bases. Germline values: CDR1 GTSNPN, CDR2 SVGIG (reference sequence). Trimming left V 0 bases short and J 4 bases short, with 11 bases between. There are 14 residues in the CDR3. The CDR3 DNA sequence: TGTGCCTGGAGTGTTAAAGGGAGTCCAGATACGCAGTATTTT. Amino acids: CAWSVKGSPDTQYF.

The genes are TRBV6-5 and TRBJ1-4; the D is unclear. V was cut by 6 bases and J by 7 bases, with 9 bases left in between. This CDR3 contains 12 residues. Germline-derived CDR1 and CDR2 are MNHEY and SVGAGI. The CDR3 sequence: CASSGSAEKLFF. The CDR3 DNA reads as TGTGCCAGCAGCGGAAGCGCTGAAAAACTGTTTTTT.

This clone has just a few counts. The gene calls are TRBV5-4 and TRBJ2-5, with 10 positions matching TRBD2. Unmatched junction bases numbered 5, after V lost 2 bases and J lost 4 bases. CDR1 is SGHNT and CDR2 is YYREEE in the germline V gene (reference sequence). The CDR3 loop spans 15 amino acids. CDR3 nucleotide sequence: TGTGCCAGCAGCTTACAGCGGGGGGGCTTAGAGACCCAGTACTTC. Residues: CASSLQRGGLETQYF.

The CDR3 reads CASSWALIYEQYF. CDR3 sequence (DNA): TGTGCCAGCAGCTGGGCCCTAATTTACGAGCAGTACTTC. J is TRBJ2-7 and V is TRBV5-6, with D unclear. CDR1 is SGHDT and CDR2 is YYEEEE in the germline V gene. The CDR3 has 13 residues. The V and J ends lost 3 bases and 4 bases respectively, with 11 bases between them.

This clone has just one count. This chain joins TRBV9 and TRBJ2-4, with D unclear. Germline CDR1 SGDLS, CDR2 YYNGEE. With 0 bases removed from V and 3 bases from J, the gap between germline ends came to 10 bases. This CDR3 region has 15 residues. The CDR3 coding sequence is TGTGCCAGCAGCGTAGAGGTGGGGAACAAAAACATTCAGTACTTC. Protein sequence: CASSVEVGNKNIQYF. Full variable domain (remainder filled in from reference TRBV9 and TRBJ2-4): DSGVTQTPKHLITATGQRVTLRCSPRSGDLSVYWYQQSLDQGLQFLIQYYNGEERAKGNILERFSAQQFPDLHSELNLSSLELGDSALYFCASSVEVGNKNIQYFGAGTRLSVL.

J is TRBJ1-2 and V is TRBV27; 8 bases are a match to TRBD1. The V gene's germline CDR1 is MNHEY and CDR2 SMNVEV (reference sequence). CDR3 length equals 15 residues. The V segment lost 6 bases and the J segment 5 bases; nucleotides outside the gene matches: 11. CDR3 bases: TGTGCCAGCAGCTCCCTCCCAGGGGGCGGATATGGCTACACCTTC. Translated, it gives CASSSLPGGGYGYTF.

This chain links TRBV30 with TRBJ2-1; 9 bases line up with TRBD2. Germline V CDR1 and CDR2: GTSNPN, SVGIG (reference sequence). The CDR3 extends over 12 amino acids. V gave up 8 bases and J gave up 7 bases; unmatched junction bases: 6. The CDR3 protein is CAEEGLANEQFF. The CDR3 bases are TGTGCCGAGGAGGGACTAGCTAATGAGCAGTTCTTC.

The rearrangement uses TRBV19 and TRBJ2-1; D is possibly TRBD2 (6 bases). The CDR3 spans 16 residues. Trimming took 6 bases from V and 0 from J, leaving 15 bases between them. Looked up from germline, CDR1 is LNHDA and CDR2 is SQIVND (reference sequence). The CDR3 DNA is TGTGCCAGTAGGGATTCCGGGAGAAGCTCCTACAATGAGCAGTTCTTC. Translation: CASRDSGRSSYNEQFF.

The V call is TRBV7-3, the J call TRBJ2-1, with D tentatively TRBD2 (6 bases). CDR1 and CDR2 (germline): SGHTA, FQGTGA. The CDR3 covers 12 residues. V was pared by 5 bases and J by 10 bases, with 12 bases between. Here the CDR3 reads CASSVLSGEQFF. Here the CDR3 DNA reads TGTGCCAGCAGCGTCCTGAGCGGGGAGCAGTTCTTC.

In regard to this clone: The germline gene is not matched at one end of the junction; a read error may be the cause. This chain links TRBV7-7 with TRBJ2-2; a possible D gene is TRBD1 (5 bases). Germline V lookup: CDR1 SSHAT, CDR2 FNYEAQ (reference sequence). This CDR3 is built from 13 residues. The CDR3 loop is CASSLGDTGELFF. Written as DNA, the CDR3 is TGTGCTAGCAGCTTAGGGGACACCGGGGAGCTGTTTTTT.

This clone was seen just once. The chain recombines TRBV4-1 with TRBJ2-7; 8 bases fit TRBD1. Germline V gives CDR1 MGHRA, CDR2 YSYEKL. CDR3 length: 15 amino acids. V shed 3 bases, J shed 3 bases, and the junction held 7 bases outside the gene matches. CDR3 loop: CASSQDGQGNYEQYF. Here the CDR3 DNA reads TGCGCCAGCAGCCAGGACGGACAGGGCAACTACGAGCAGTACTTC.

This clone appeared a few times. The V call is TRBV10-3, the J call TRBJ1-1; weak D call: TRBD1 (5 bases). The CDR3 has 16 amino acids. CDR1 and CDR2 (germline): ENHRY, SYGVKD. V lost 9 bases and J 1 base, leaving 21 bases between the germline ends. The CDR3 spells CAIQGREGKANTEAFF. CDR3 DNA: TGTGCCATTCAGGGACGGGAGGGGAAGGCGAACACTGAAGCTTTCTTT.